Below, 10 T cell receptor beta chains from the same sample are listed, as sequenced in a study of blood T cell repertoires in COVID-19. Assay: immunoSEQ multiplex PCR; the TCRdb copy retains only in-frame clones and omits some. Among about 270,000 clones listed, around 89% were seen once. Sequences were obtained from PBMCs or T cells enriched from blood (not recorded which). The receptors shown here come from a woman in her twenties or thirties with acute COVID-19.

This clone occurred a few times. CDR3 nucleotide sequence: TGCGCCAGCAGCCAAGGGGCAGGGGGGACAGATACGCAGTATTTT. Translation gives CASSQGAGGTDTQYF. This chain joins TRBV5-1 and TRBJ2-3; D is possibly TRBD1 (7 bases). Trimming removed 4 bases at V and 3 bases at J, with 15 bases between. The CDR3 has 15 residues. The germline CDR1 and CDR2 sequences are SGHRS and YFSETQ.

This clone occurred once. This chain connects TRBV7-3 to TRBJ2-1; 9 bases are a match to TRBD1. The CDR3 runs to 15 residues. V shed 3 bases, J shed 2 bases, and the junction held 2 bases outside the gene matches. Germline CDR1 reads SGHTA; CDR2 reads FQGTGA. CDR3 region: CASSLDRGPYNEQFF. The CDR3 region has the DNA TGTGCCAGCAGCTTGGACAGGGGCCCCTACAATGAGCAGTTCTTC.

This sequence joins TRBV15 and TRBJ2-1, with TRBD2 identical over 13 bases. With 1 base clipped from V and 8 bases from J, the junction kept 5 bases outside the gene matches. Germline V gene data show CDR1 as LNHNV and CDR2 as YYDKDF (reference sequence). This CDR3 is 16 amino acids long. CDR3 in amino acids: CATSRGTSGSEDEQFF. CDR3 nucleotide sequence: TGTGCCACCAGCAGAGGGACTAGCGGGAGCGAGGATGAGCAGTTCTTC.

On this clone itself: This sample also contains other DNA sequences that code for the same CDR3. The CDR3 region is CSASRGGEAFF. For the CDR3, the DNA is TGCAGTGCTAGTCGGGGTGGTGAAGCTTTCTTT. The rearrangement uses TRBV20-1 and TRBJ1-1; D is ambiguous. Trimming took off 3 bases at V and 7 bases at J, with 9 bases between the two ends. The CDR3 runs to 11 residues. Germline CDR1 and CDR2: DFQATT and SNEGSKA (reference sequence).

V and J are TRBV24-1 and TRBJ2-7; TRBD1 is a possible D gene (5 bases). With 4 bases removed from V and 7 bases from J, the gap between germline ends came to 13 bases. The CDR3 is 13 amino acids. Germline V gene sequence: CDR1 KGHDR, CDR2 SFDVKD. The CDR3 here is CATSDGAGREQYF. CDR3 bases: TGTGCCACCAGTGACGGAGCAGGGCGGGAGCAGTACTTC.

The genes are TRBV10-3 and TRBJ2-3, with 10 positions matching TRBD2. This CDR3 has 16 residues. Germline assignment: CDR1 ENHRY and CDR2 SYGVKD. The V gene end was trimmed by 4 bases and the J gene end by 1 base; junction bases not matched to a gene: 5. CDR3 nucleotide sequence: TGTGCCATCAGTGCAGCTAGCGGGAGTGGCACAGATACGCAGTATTTT. Its protein product is CAISAASGSGTDTQYF.

The genes are TRBV7-9 and TRBJ1-5; 8 bases agree with TRBD1. CDR1 SEHNR and CDR2 FQNEAQ come from the germline V gene (reference sequence). The J segment lost 6 bases and the V segment lost 3 bases, leaving 4 bases of the junction unmatched. The CDR3 sequence is 14 residues long. The CDR3 region is CASSLGTGLQPQHF. CDR3 sequence (DNA): TGTGCCAGCAGCTTGGGGACAGGTCTTCAGCCCCAGCATTTT. Based on the CDR3 plus reference TRBV7-9 and TRBJ1-5, the full variable domain is DTGVSQNPRHKITKRGQNVTFRCDPISEHNRLYWYRQTLGQGPEFLTYFQNEAQLEKSRLLSDRFSAERPKGSFSTLEIQRTEQGDSAMYLCASSLGTGLQPQHFGDGTRLSIL.

The chain couples TRBV27 to TRBJ2-7; D may be TRBD2 (6 bases). Between the trimmed V and J ends, which lost 3 bases and 4 bases, there was a span of 13 bases. The CDR3 covers 14 residues. Germline-derived CDR1 and CDR2 are MNHEY and SMNVEV (reference sequence). Written as DNA, the CDR3 is TGTGCCAGCAGTTTGAGGGAGGAGGGTTACGAGCAGTACTTC. Its protein is CASSLREEGYEQYF.

The chain is built from TRBV5-4 and TRBJ1-1, with D hard to call. The CDR3 runs 14 residues. V lost 1 base and J 1 base, leaving 8 bases between the germline ends. CDR1 and CDR2 from the germline V gene are SGHNT and YYREEE (reference sequence). CDR3 sequence reads: CASSLSDGNTEAFF. The CDR3 nucleotides read TGTGCCAGCAGCTTGTCAGATGGGAACACTGAAGCTTTCTTT.

This clone has more than one count but fewer than ten. This chain joins TRBV7-8 and TRBJ1-1; 8 bases are a match to TRBD1. Unmatched junction bases numbered 3, after V lost 4 bases and J lost 5 bases. The CDR3 spans 13 residues. Germline CDR1 is SGHVS and CDR2 is FQNEAQ. CDR3 DNA sequence: TGTGCCAGCAGCTCGACAGGGGTAACTGAAGCTTTCTTT. It specifies CASSSTGVTEAFF. The entire variable domain, with the rest obtained from reference TRBV7-8 and TRBJ1-1, is as follows: GAGVSQSPRYKVAKRGQDVALRCDPISGHVSLFWYQQALGQGPEFLTYFQNEAQLDKSGLPSDRFFAERPEGSVSTLKIQRTQQEDSAVYLCASSSTGVTEAFFGQGTRLTVV.